The entry below describes one T cell receptor beta chain. The CDR3 spans 13 residues. Germline V CDR1 and CDR2: SGHNT, YYREEE (reference sequence). The ends lost 10 bases at V and 6 bases at J; junction bases unmatched: 11. Measured with immunoSEQ multiplex PCR; TCRdb has only the in-frame clones, and not every one. The table records 310,000 or so clones, around nine tenths of them present only once. The sample originates from a study of blood T cell repertoires in COVID-19. The chain links TRBV5-4 to TRBJ2-5; 8 bases match TRBD1. The receptor was derived from a man aged 45 to 65 with active or convalescent COVID-19. Sequenced input: peripheral blood. CDR3 DNA sequence: TGTGCCTCAAGCCGGACAGGGCTTCAGACCCAGTACTTC. This translates into CASSRTGLQTQYF. Filled out from reference TRBV5-4 and TRBJ2-5, the complete variable domain reads ETGVTQSPTHLIKTRGQQVTLRCSSQSGHNTVSWYQQALGQGPQFIFQYYREEENGRGNFPPRFSGLQFPNYSSELNVNALELDDSALYLCASSRTGLQTQYFGPGTRLLVL.